Listed below are T cell receptor beta chains from one sample, sequenced in a study of graft-versus-host responses after intestinal transplantation. Repertoires were generated with immunoSEQ multiplex PCR, while TCRdb's copy carries only in-frame clones and drops some. The repertoire holds about 100,000 clones, with about nine tenths as singletons. These receptors have no identified antigens. Sequenced material: unstimulated CD8+ T cells sorted from spleen or lymph node cells, taken before intestinal transplant. These receptors were taken from a human donor who received an intestinal transplant. Both conserved end residues are part of each CDR3. The order of the fields is J gene, V gene, D gene, clone size, CDR3 DNA, CDR3 protein. The D gene is left open where the match is weak. For some rows the clone size is stated as once, few or many, or as a class when expanded; others skip it.

j_call: TRBJ1-4
v_call: TRBV13
d_call: NA
clone_size: few
cdr3_nt: TGTGCCAGCAGCTATAGGACGGTAGAGGAAAAACTGTTTTTT
cdr3_aa: CASSYRTVEEKLFF

j_call: TRBJ2-1
v_call: TRBV13
d_call: TRBD2
clone_size: NA
cdr3_nt: TGTGCCAGCAGCTTACAAGGACTAGCGGGGGGAAACAATGAGCAGTTCTTC
cdr3_aa: CASSLQGLAGGNNEQFF

j_call: TRBJ1-1
v_call: TRBV6-5
d_call: NA
clone_size: NA
cdr3_nt: TGTGCCAGCAGTTACACAGAAAACACTGAAGCTTTCTTT
cdr3_aa: CASSYTENTEAFF

j_call: TRBJ2-1
v_call: TRBV6-7
d_call: NA
clone_size: NA
cdr3_nt: TGTGCCAGCATTTTCCCCCTACAGGGTTACAATGAGCAGTTCTTC
cdr3_aa: CASIFPLQGYNEQFF

j_call: TRBJ2-7
v_call: TRBV6-5
d_call: TRBD2
clone_size: NA
cdr3_nt: TGTGCCAGCAGTTACACAATAGGACTAGCGGGCAGCGAGCAGTACTTC
cdr3_aa: CASSYTIGLAGSEQYF

j_call: TRBJ1-1
v_call: TRBV4-1
d_call: NA
clone_size: few
cdr3_nt: TGCGCCAGCAGCCACCCCTTGGAGTCCAACACTGAAGCTTTCTTT
cdr3_aa: CASSHPLESNTEAFF

j_call: TRBJ1-2
v_call: TRBV7-9
d_call: NA
clone_size: NA
cdr3_nt: TGTGCCAGCAGCTTAGGGGCAAACCGCTACACCTTC
cdr3_aa: CASSLGANRYTF

j_call: TRBJ2-7
v_call: TRBV11-1
d_call: NA
clone_size: NA
cdr3_nt: TGTGCCAGCAGCTCCTCTGGGGGGGCGGGAGTCCCTACCTACGAGCAGTACTTC
cdr3_aa: CASSSSGGAGVPTYEQYF

j_call: TRBJ2-7
v_call: TRBV7-3
d_call: TRBD1
clone_size: NA
cdr3_nt: TGTGCCAGCAGTTGGGACAGGGGCTACGAGCAGTACTTC
cdr3_aa: CASSWDRGYEQYF

j_call: TRBJ1-2
v_call: TRBV2
d_call: NA
clone_size: NA
cdr3_nt: TGTGCCAGCAGTGAAGTTCCTTGGGGAGGTGCAAACCAAGGGTACACCTTC
cdr3_aa: CASSEVPWGGANQGYTF

j_call: TRBJ1-5
v_call: TRBV11-2
d_call: TRBD1
clone_size: once
cdr3_nt: TGTGCCAGCAGCGCCGAAGGGGGCATCTATAGCAATCAGCCCCAGCATTTT
cdr3_aa: CASSAEGGIYSNQPQHF

j_call: TRBJ1-2
v_call: TRBV10-2
d_call: NA
clone_size: NA
cdr3_nt: TGCGCCAGCAGTGAGTTCCCGGTCGGGACTAACTATGGCTACACCTTC
cdr3_aa: CASSEFPVGTNYGYTF

j_call: TRBJ2-3
v_call: TRBV2
d_call: NA
clone_size: NA
cdr3_nt: TGTGCCAGCAGTGAACTGACAGTCTCTAGCACAGATACGCAGTATTTT
cdr3_aa: CASSELTVSSTDTQYF

j_call: TRBJ2-1
v_call: TRBV15
d_call: TRBD2
clone_size: once
cdr3_nt: TGCGCCACCAGCAGAGAGGGACTAGCGGGGTACAATGAGCAGTTCTTC
cdr3_aa: CATSREGLAGYNEQFF

j_call: TRBJ1-5
v_call: TRBV10-2
d_call: NA
clone_size: NA
cdr3_nt: TGCGCCAGCAGTGATGGGCAGATAGTCAATCAGCCCCAGCATTTT
cdr3_aa: CASSDGQIVNQPQHF

j_call: TRBJ2-3
v_call: TRBV7-3
d_call: NA
clone_size: NA
cdr3_nt: TGTGCCAGCAGCTCCTTTGGGTATGCAGATACGCAGTATTTT
cdr3_aa: CASSSFGYADTQYF

j_call: TRBJ2-3
v_call: TRBV27
d_call: NA
clone_size: NA
cdr3_nt: TGTGCCAGCAGCGGCCTGGGAGGTTTGGATACGCAGTATTTT
cdr3_aa: CASSGLGGLDTQYF

j_call: TRBJ1-6
v_call: TRBV5-1
d_call: NA
clone_size: NA
cdr3_nt: TGCGCCAGCAGCTTCGAAGGTCCGGGCTCCTATAATTCACCCCTCCACTTT
cdr3_aa: CASSFEGPGSYNSPLHF

j_call: TRBJ2-7
v_call: TRBV29-1
d_call: NA
clone_size: NA
cdr3_nt: TGCAGCGTTTACGAACAGACATACGAGCAGTACTTC
cdr3_aa: CSVYEQTYEQYF

j_call: TRBJ1-2
v_call: TRBV12-5
d_call: TRBD1
clone_size: NA
cdr3_nt: TGTGCTAGTGGTCTCGCAGGGGGCGACTATGGCTACACCTTC
cdr3_aa: CASGLAGGDYGYTF

j_call: TRBJ1-4
v_call: TRBV5-4
d_call: TRBD1
clone_size: once
cdr3_nt: TGTGCCAGCAGAAACAGGGGCGACAATGAAAAACTGTTTTTT
cdr3_aa: CASRNRGDNEKLFF

j_call: TRBJ2-5
v_call: TRBV27
d_call: TRBD2
clone_size: once
cdr3_nt: TGTGCCAGCAGTCCCCGACTAGCGGGGACCCAATCGACCCAGTACTTC
cdr3_aa: CASSPRLAGTQSTQYF

j_call: TRBJ2-7
v_call: TRBV9
d_call: TRBD2
clone_size: NA
cdr3_nt: TGTGCCAGCAGCGGTAGCGGGAGGGCCCGTCTTATCGAGCAGTACTTC
cdr3_aa: CASSGSGRARLIEQYF

j_call: TRBJ2-3
v_call: TRBV4-2
d_call: NA
clone_size: NA
cdr3_nt: TGTGCCAGCAGCCAAGTTAGCGGTAAGGGGTCAGATACGCAGTATTTT
cdr3_aa: CASSQVSGKGSDTQYF

j_call: TRBJ1-2
v_call: TRBV7-9
d_call: NA
clone_size: once
cdr3_nt: TGTGCCAGCAGCTCTAACATAATTAGCTACACCTTC
cdr3_aa: CASSSNIISYTF

j_call: TRBJ2-2
v_call: TRBV27
d_call: TRBD2
clone_size: NA
cdr3_nt: TGTGCCAGCAGTCTTCCTGGACTAGCGGGAGTTACCGGGGAGCTGTTTTTT
cdr3_aa: CASSLPGLAGVTGELFF

j_call: TRBJ1-2
v_call: TRBV6-6
d_call: TRBD1
clone_size: NA
cdr3_nt: TGTGCCAGCAGTTCGGGACAGGGCTTTCGGGATGGCTACACCTTC
cdr3_aa: CASSSGQGFRDGYTF

j_call: TRBJ1-1
v_call: TRBV9
d_call: NA
clone_size: NA
cdr3_nt: TGTGCCAGCAGCGCCCCGCCCCAGGGGTACGCTGAAGCTTTCTTT
cdr3_aa: CASSAPPQGYAEAFF

j_call: TRBJ2-1
v_call: TRBV21-1
d_call: NA
clone_size: NA
cdr3_nt: TGTGCCACCAGCAGTGGGTGCTACAATGAGCAGTTCTTC
cdr3_aa: CATSSGCYNEQFF

j_call: TRBJ2-3
v_call: TRBV6-5
d_call: TRBD2
clone_size: few
cdr3_nt: TGTGCCAGCCAGACTAGCTTCACAGATACGCAGTATTTT
cdr3_aa: CASQTSFTDTQYF

j_call: TRBJ1-4
v_call: TRBV6-5
d_call: NA
clone_size: once
cdr3_nt: TGTGCCAGCAGTTACTCTGCGGGTGAAAAACTGTTTTTT
cdr3_aa: CASSYSAGEKLFF